A single sample is the source of the 5 T cell receptor beta chains below, sequenced in a study of blood T cells in healthy people across ages. The use of a sample-barcoded 5' primer and a J-beta primer mix characterized a second PCR of roughly 7 to 12 cycles. In TCRdb, the 5' RACE reads were re-called with MiXCR into one record per CDR3 protein. The top ten hold under 8% of the sample, which has around 1,500,000 distinct CDR3 sequences, 42% seen once. Sequenced: blood. The receptors shown here come from a woman aged 18-29 years in good health.

This clonotype was picked up a small number of times. The rearrangement joins TRBV9 to TRBJ2-1; 8 bases align to TRBD2. This CDR3 region has 13 residues. The germline V gene encodes CDR1 SGDLS and CDR2 YYNGEE. The ends lost 5 bases at V and 7 bases at J; junction bases unmatched: 5. CDR3: CASSPGGENEQFF. CDR3 sequence (DNA): TGTGCCAGCAGTCCGGGAGGGGAAAATGAGCAGTTCTTC.

This clonotype came up once. V and J are TRBV27 and TRBJ1-2; 10 bases align to TRBD1. J gave up 0 bases and V 2 bases, and 12 bases lay outside the gene matches. CDR3 size: 19 residues. Germline V gene lookup returns CDR1 MNHEY and CDR2 SMNVEV (reference sequence). The CDR3 region is CASSLNGDRGRVANYGYTF. The CDR3, as DNA: TGTGCCAGCAGTTTAAATGGTGACAGGGGGCGTGTAGCTAACTATGGCTACACCTTC.

This clonotype was found a few times. V gene TRBV11-2 combines with J gene TRBJ2-1, with D maybe TRBD1 (6 bases). CDR3 length: 15 amino acids. Trimming pared 1 base from V and 3 bases from J, leaving 10 bases between. The V gene's germline CDR1 is SGHAT and CDR2 FQNNGV. CDR3 sequence (DNA): TGTGCCAGCAGCTTAGTAGAGGGGGACTACAATGAGCAGTTCTTC. Protein sequence: CASSLVEGDYNEQFF.

In this sample, this clonotype turned up a few times. V is TRBV2 and J is TRBJ2-6; no firm D call. Germline assignment: CDR1 SNHLY and CDR2 FYNNEI. This CDR3 is built from 15 residues. Trimming pared 10 bases from V and 0 bases from J, leaving 13 bases between. The CDR3 coding sequence is TGTGCCACCGGAACATGGAGCTCTGGGGCCAACGTCCTGACTTTC. Amino acids: CATGTWSSGANVLTF.

V is TRBV10-3 and J is TRBJ2-5; 7 positions match TRBD2. The CDR3 has 14 residues. CDR1 and CDR2 (germline): ENHRY, SYGVKD. The junction had 6 bases not matched to a gene; V was cut back by 4 bases and J by 4 bases. The CDR3 DNA sequence: TGTGCCATCAGTGGGGCGGGGGAGACAGAGACCCAGTACTTC. This encodes CAISGAGETETQYF.